The rows below give T cell receptor beta chains drawn from one sample of a study of cytomegalovirus exposure and HLA in healthy donors. Measured with immunoSEQ multiplex PCR; TCRdb has only the in-frame clones, and not every one. The sample shows 100,000 to 120,000 clones, roughly three quarters of them seen only once. Sequenced: PBMCs. Receptors were obtained from a male donor in good health and CMV-seronegative. The CDR3 runs from the conserved cysteine through the conserved F or W. A D gene is named only where the DNA matches it firmly. Only part of the rows carry a size: once, few, many, or a class if the clone is expanded.

CDR3: CASSTRTDYSGNTIYF; DNA: TGTGCCAGCAGCACTCGGACAGACTACTCTGGAAACACCATATATTTT; D: -; size: -; V: TRBV7-6; J: TRBJ1-3
CDR3: CASSYATSAGSPLHF; DNA: TGTGCCAGCAGCTACGCGACTTCTGCGGGTTCACCCCTCCACTTT; D: -; size: few; V: TRBV7-3; J: TRBJ1-6
CDR3: CASQGWRGIYNEQFF; DNA: TGTGCCAGCCAGGGCTGGAGGGGAATTTACAATGAGCAGTTCTTC; D: -; size: -; V: TRBV27; J: TRBJ2-1
CDR3: CASSYPSGRGQETQYF; DNA: TGTGCCAGCAGCTACCCTAGCGGGAGGGGGCAAGAGACCCAGTACTTC; D: TRBD2; size: -; V: TRBV5-4; J: TRBJ2-5
CDR3: CASSRDRAGTGELFF; DNA: TGTGCCAGCAGCCGTGACAGGGCGGGGACCGGGGAGCTGTTTTTT; D: -; size: -; V: TRBV5-5; J: TRBJ2-2
CDR3: CASSRDRYNDNEQFF; DNA: TGTGCCAGCAGCCGGGACAGGTACAATGACAATGAGCAGTTCTTC; D: TRBD1; size: once; V: TRBV4-2; J: TRBJ2-1
CDR3: CASSPRLTGGDGNTEAFF; DNA: TGTGCCAGCTCACCACGCCTGACAGGGGGCGACGGGAACACTGAAGCTTTCTTT; D: TRBD1; size: -; V: TRBV18; J: TRBJ1-1
CDR3: CASSQGLAGGSYEQYF; DNA: TGTGCCAGCAGCCAAGGACTAGCGGGAGGCTCCTACGAGCAGTACTTC; D: TRBD2; size: -; V: TRBV14; J: TRBJ2-7
CDR3: CASSLGQGAGETQYF; DNA: TGTGCCAGCAGCTTAGGTCAGGGTGCCGGAGAGACCCAGTACTTC; D: -; size: -; V: TRBV11-3; J: TRBJ2-5
CDR3: CASSPGILRSNEQYF; DNA: TGTGCCAGCAGCCCCGGGATTTTGAGGTCTAACGAGCAGTACTTC; D: -; size: -; V: TRBV7-8; J: TRBJ2-7
CDR3: CASSLQGANTEAFF; DNA: TGTGCCAGCAGCTTGCAGGGTGCGAACACTGAAGCTTTCTTT; D: -; size: -; V: TRBV5-5; J: TRBJ1-1
CDR3: CASSADRSNEKLFF; DNA: TGTGCCAGCAGTGCGGACAGGTCTAATGAAAAACTGTTTTTT; D: TRBD1; size: -; V: TRBV27; J: TRBJ1-4
CDR3: CASSVSVLAGGPSEQFF; DNA: TGTGCCAGCAGCGTATCCGTACTAGCGGGAGGGCCCAGTGAGCAGTTCTTC; D: TRBD2; size: -; V: TRBV9; J: TRBJ2-1
CDR3: CASSGLISTDTQYF; DNA: TGTGCCAGCAGTGGACTGATTAGCACAGATACGCAGTATTTT; D: -; size: -; V: TRBV2; J: TRBJ2-3
CDR3: CASSRQGETDTQYF; DNA: TGTGCCAGCAGTCGACAGGGAGAGACAGATACGCAGTATTTT; D: TRBD1; size: -; V: TRBV6-4; J: TRBJ2-3
CDR3: CASSPSTRNTGELFF; DNA: TGTGCCAGCTCACCAAGTACCAGGAACACCGGGGAGCTGTTTTTT; D: -; size: -; V: TRBV18; J: TRBJ2-2
CDR3: CASRPPTIPTQYF; DNA: TGTGCCAGCAGGCCGCCGACTATTCCTACGCAGTATTTT; D: -; size: -; V: TRBV28; J: TRBJ2-3
CDR3: CAWSGEGTSYSPLHF; DNA: TGTGCCTGGAGTGGAGAGGGCACCAGCTATTCACCCCTCCACTTT; D: -; size: -; V: TRBV30; J: TRBJ1-6